These 17 T cell receptor beta chains came from one sample sequenced in a study of technical replicates of blood from a handful of donors. Sequencing was performed with immunoSEQ multiplex PCR; in TCRdb, only in-frame clones are kept and a portion is missing. In the table there are 65,000 to 95,000 clones, 97% of which are singletons. The specimen was T cells isolated from PBMCs. These receptors all come from a human donor in good health.

The genes are TRBV4-3 and TRBJ2-7, with D possibly matching TRBD2 (5 bases). The germline V gene has CDR1 LGHNA and CDR2 YSLEER. Trimming left V 0 bases short and J 3 bases short, with 9 bases between. The CDR3 is 14 residues long. The CDR3 spells CASSQDNSGYEQYF. CDR3 DNA sequence: TGCGCCAGCAGCCAAGATAACAGCGGCTACGAGCAGTACTTC.

CDR3 sequence (DNA): TGTGCCAGCAGCCCGAGACTAGCGGAGGAGACCCAGTACTTC. The encoded protein is CASSPRLAEETQYF. The chain is built from TRBV7-2 and TRBJ2-5, with TRBD2 matching over 9 bases. The trim removed 5 bases at V and 5 bases at J, leaving 6 bases unmatched. The CDR3 is made up of 14 amino acids. Per germline, CDR1 SGHTA and CDR2 FQGNSA. Full variable domain (remainder filled in from reference TRBV7-2 and TRBJ2-5): GAGVSQSPSNKVTEKGKDVELRCDPISGHTALYWYRQSLGQGLEFLIYFQGNSAPDKSGLPSDRFSAERTGGSVSTLTIQRTQQEDSAVYLCASSPRLAEETQYFGPGTRLLVL.

The chain combines TRBV29-1 with TRBJ2-7; D perhaps matches TRBD1 (6 bases). The germline V gene encodes CDR1 SQVTM and CDR2 ANQGSEA. This CDR3 is built from 15 residues. Trimming pared 6 bases from V and 9 bases from J, leaving 27 bases between. The CDR3 DNA follows: TGCAGCGTCCCAACTTCTGCCGGGACACTCGGAGGGCAGTACTTC. Protein product: CSVPTSAGTLGGQYF.

V gene TRBV28 combines with J gene TRBJ1-2, with 10 bases matching TRBD1. The CDR3 has 14 amino acids. The germline CDR1 and CDR2 sequences are MDHEN and SYDVKM. V shed 6 bases, J shed 6 bases, and the junction held 7 bases outside the gene matches. The CDR3, as DNA: TGTGCCAGCAGGCCTGCCGGGACAGGGGATGGCTACACCTTC. This encodes CASRPAGTGDGYTF.

The rearrangement links TRBV2 to TRBJ1-1; D is undetermined. The CDR3 consists of 16 residues. Germline V CDR1 and CDR2: SNHLY, FYNNEI. The V gene lost 3 bases and the J gene lost 4 bases, with 18 bases spanning the gap. The CDR3 region is CASSDVQASVGTEAFF. In DNA form, the CDR3 reads TGTGCCAGCAGTGATGTTCAGGCTTCTGTAGGCACTGAAGCTTTCTTT.

CDR3: CASSLLAGADTQYF. CDR3 nucleotide sequence: TGTGCCAGCAGCTTACTCGCGGGCGCAGATACGCAGTATTTT. This chain links TRBV7-2 with TRBJ2-3; D is possibly TRBD2 (5 bases). The V gene lost 2 bases and the J gene lost 4 bases, with 10 bases spanning the gap. Germline V CDR1 and CDR2: SGHTA, FQGNSA. The CDR3 has 14 amino acids.

The gene calls are TRBV7-3 and TRBJ2-1; TRBD1 agrees at 9 bases. With V trimmed by 1 base and J by 7 bases, 5 bases remained unmatched. Germline CDR1 SGHTA, CDR2 FQGTGA. The CDR3 has 15 residues. CDR3 region: CASSLRDRDFNEQFF. DNA of the CDR3: TGTGCCAGCAGCTTAAGGGACAGGGATTTTAATGAGCAGTTCTTC.

The chain links TRBV28 to TRBJ2-7; maybe TRBD2 (6 bases). Germline V lookup: CDR1 MDHEN, CDR2 SYDVKM. The CDR3 spans 13 residues. V was pared by 6 bases and J by 1 base, with 10 bases between. The CDR3 is CASSRGYSYEQYF. As DNA, the CDR3 is TGTGCCAGCAGCCGGGGGTATTCCTACGAGCAGTACTTC.

This chain links TRBV7-9 with TRBJ2-1, with D unresolved. CDR1 SEHNR and CDR2 FQNEAQ come from the germline V gene (reference sequence). This CDR3 is 11 amino acids long. Trimming pared 5 bases from V and 8 bases from J, leaving 7 bases between. The CDR3 sequence is CASSPFHEQFF. The DNA for the CDR3 is TGTGCCAGCAGCCCCTTCCATGAGCAGTTCTTC.

The gene calls are TRBV28 and TRBJ1-1, with unresolved D. Germline CDR1 is MDHEN and CDR2 is SYDVKM. The CDR3 is made up of 13 amino acids. V lost 8 bases and J lost 8, with 18 bases in between. The CDR3 loop is CASSTQWSIEAFF. The CDR3 bases are TGTGCCAGCTCTACTCAGTGGAGCATAGAAGCTTTCTTT.

The sample holds one count of this clone. This chain joins TRBV13 and TRBJ2-7; no firm D call. Germline lookup yields CDR1 PRHDT and CDR2 FYEKMQ (reference sequence). Trimming pared 2 bases from V and 4 bases from J, leaving 6 bases between. This CDR3 has 12 residues. Here the CDR3 DNA reads TGTGCCAGCAGCTTACAAGCTTACGAGCAGTACTTC. Translation gives CASSLQAYEQYF.

The J gene is TRBJ1-5, the V gene TRBV7-2; 8 nucleotides match TRBD1. Germline V gene sequence: CDR1 SGHTA, CDR2 FQGNSA. The CDR3 loop spans 14 amino acids. V shed 6 bases, J shed 6 bases, and the junction held 7 bases outside the gene matches. CDR3 loop: CASRLGQGGQPQHF. As DNA, the CDR3 is TGTGCCAGCAGACTAGGACAGGGCGGTCAGCCCCAGCATTTT.

The chain couples TRBV30 to TRBJ2-2; TRBD1 agrees at 9 bases. Looked up from germline, CDR1 is GTSNPN and CDR2 is SVGIG (reference sequence). Trimming at V came to 3 bases and at J to 3 bases, leaving 8 bases not matched to a gene. There are 16 residues in the CDR3. The CDR3, as DNA: TGTGCCTGGAGATATCAGTGGGACAGGGACACCGGGGAGCTGTTTTTT. Translation gives CAWRYQWDRDTGELFF.

This clone has just a few counts. The V and J genes are TRBV2 and TRBJ2-1, with TRBD2 matching 8 bases. J gave up 8 bases and V 8 bases, and 11 bases lay outside the gene matches. Per the germline V gene, CDR1 is SNHLY and CDR2 is FYNNEI. The CDR3 consists of 14 residues. CDR3: CASLPGLGIYEQFF. The CDR3 nucleotides read TGTGCCAGCCTCCCGGGACTAGGCATTTATGAGCAGTTCTTC.

The chain joins TRBV10-3 to TRBJ2-3, with D hard to call. The germline CDR1 and CDR2 sequences are ENHRY and SYGVKD. V was cut by 4 bases and J by 6 bases, with 5 bases left in between. The CDR3 spans 11 residues. The CDR3 sequence is CAISAFDTQYF. Written as DNA, the CDR3 is TGTGCCATCAGTGCATTCGATACGCAGTATTTT.

The rearrangement links TRBV6-1 to TRBJ2-1; D uncertain. CDR1 is MNHNS and CDR2 is SASEGT in the germline V gene. V lost 4 bases, J lost 4 bases, and 8 bases lay in between. The CDR3 is 13 residues long. The chain's CDR3 is CASSVLLYNEQFF. Here the CDR3 DNA reads TGTGCCAGCAGTGTGCTATTGTACAATGAGCAGTTCTTC.

The chain combines TRBV6-5 with TRBJ2-5, with D uncertain. There are 14 residues in the CDR3. Germline V lookup: CDR1 MNHEY, CDR2 SVGAGI. V was pared by 0 bases and J by 4 bases, with 9 bases between. The CDR3 coding sequence is TGTGCCAGCAGTTACTCATTTTCAGGAGAGACCCAGTACTTC. Its protein product is CASSYSFSGETQYF.